A selection of T cell receptor beta chains follows, all from one sample in a study of CD8 T cells in Susac syndrome. TCRdb passed the immunoSEQ multiplex PCR reads through MiXCR, listing each CDR3 protein once. The data contain under 200,000 distinct CDR3 sequences, about 94% of them singletons. Sequences were obtained from CD4+ T cells from PBMCs. Receptor source: a human donor in good health. Each CDR3 is given with its conserved first and last residue.

v_call	j_call	cdr3_aa
TRBV7-3	TRBJ2-3	CASSPLAGGRMDTQYF
TRBV10-3	TRBJ2-5	CAISDPSGLSRQTQYF
TRBV7-2	TRBJ2-5	CASSLVKETQYF
TRBV5-1	TRBJ1-5	CASSPGGRVGNQPQHF
TRBV28	TRBJ2-3	CASSQQGPYTQYF
TRBV7-9	TRBJ2-1	CASSLVRGSYNEQFF
TRBV5-6	TRBJ2-2	CAVRTGGKTGELFF
TRBV20-1	TRBJ2-5	CSASGEYQETQYF
TRBV3-1	TRBJ2-1	CASSQGGGSGEQFF
TRBV2	TRBJ2-7	CASSRRRDDEQYF
TRBV7-6	TRBJ1-2	CASSQDRRLGGYTF
TRBV7-9	TRBJ1-4	CASSLKAATNEKLFF
TRBV4-1	TRBJ2-6	CASSHGLSSGANVLTF
TRBV20-1	TRBJ2-3	CSALSGGVTDTQYF
TRBV19	TRBJ1-2	CASSIGTTINYGYTF
TRBV12-3/TRBV12-4	TRBJ1-5	CASSLQGVGNQPQHF
TRBV7-9	TRBJ2-3	CASSLTGEADTQYF
TRBV7-3	TRBJ1-1	CASSLWRNTEAFF
TRBV18	TRBJ2-3	CASSLSGVSTDTQYF
TRBV20-1	TRBJ1-2	CSARDLQQLHNYGYTF
TRBV4-2	TRBJ1-6	CASSQPHGQGGNSPLHF
TRBV28	TRBJ1-2	CAGHRAAYGYTF